Following are 15 T cell receptor beta chains from one sample sequenced in a study of blood T cell repertoires in COVID-19. Assay used: immunoSEQ multiplex PCR; TCRdb lists only in-frame clones, some missing. Of about 180,000 clones listed, under 90% were seen once; the top ten hold roughly 18%. The sample consisted of PBMCs or T cells enriched from blood (not recorded which). These receptors were collected from a man aged 60-69 years who had recovered from COVID-19.

This sequence joins TRBV4-2 and TRBJ1-6; D gene unclear. The CDR3 totals 18 residues. V lost 0 bases to trimming and J lost 8 bases, with 20 bases between them. Germline V lookup: CDR1 LGHNA, CDR2 YNFKEQ. The CDR3 spells CASSQDLSGWRADSPLHF. DNA of the CDR3: TGTGCCAGCAGCCAAGATCTTTCGGGGTGGAGGGCTGATTCACCCCTCCACTTT.

This clone has only one observation. The chain uses TRBV5-1 and TRBJ2-1; 10 bases are shared with TRBD2. Germline V lookup: CDR1 SGHRS, CDR2 YFSETQ. V lost 7 bases and J lost 5; bases outside the gene matches: 12. This CDR3 region has 16 residues. The CDR3 nucleotides read TGCGCCAGCTCTTCTAACTTAGCGGGGGGCAACAATGAGCAGTTCTTC. Translating gives CASSSNLAGGNNEQFF.

The chain employs TRBV28 and TRBJ1-2; tentative D call: TRBD1 (5 bases). CDR1 and CDR2 from the germline V gene are MDHEN and SYDVKM. V dropped 3 bases and J dropped 8 bases, with 13 bases sitting between them. The CDR3 contains 13 residues. CDR3 protein: CASSFTGTGGYTF. The CDR3 DNA reads as TGTGCCAGCAGTTTCACAGGAACGGGCGGCTACACCTTC.

The chain combines TRBV25-1 with TRBJ1-1; 7 nucleotides agree with TRBD1. Germline V CDR1 and CDR2: MGHDK, SYGVNS. The V segment lost 4 bases and the J segment 4 bases; nucleotides outside the gene matches: 6. CDR3 length: 14 residues. CDR3 DNA: TGTGCCAGCAGTGCCCTAGGGACAGCCACTGAAGCTTTCTTT. Encoded protein: CASSALGTATEAFF.

The rearrangement uses TRBV13 and TRBJ1-3, with D possibly being TRBD1 (5 bases). V lost 5 bases, J lost 0 bases, and 14 bases lay in between. The germline V gene has CDR1 PRHDT and CDR2 FYEKMQ (reference sequence). CDR3 length equals 16 residues. CDR3 protein: CASSLPQGLSGNTIYF. The DNA for the CDR3 is TGTGCCAGCAGCCTCCCCCAGGGTCTCTCTGGAAACACCATATATTTT.

This chain connects TRBV20-1 to TRBJ2-7, with TRBD2 as a possible D gene (5 bases). Trimming cost V 3 bases and J 6 bases, with 9 bases left between them. Germline V gene sequence: CDR1 DFQATT, CDR2 SNEGSKA (reference sequence). The CDR3 consists of 11 residues. The CDR3 nucleotides read TGCAGTGCTAGCCAACGGGGCGAGCAGTACTTC. This codes for CSASQRGEQYF.

This clone was counted only a few times. The chain has TRBV10-3 and TRBJ1-2; maybe TRBD1 (5 bases). Trimming left V 0 bases short and J 6 bases short, with 11 bases between. The CDR3 extends over 14 amino acids. Germline V gives CDR1 ENHRY, CDR2 SYGVKD. The CDR3 reads CAISESSGSDGYTF. The CDR3 coding sequence is TGTGCCATCAGTGAGTCGTCAGGGTCCGATGGCTACACCTTC.

CDR3 coding DNA: TGCGCCAGCAGTGAGCTTATTAGCGGAGAGACCCAGTACTTC. This codes for CASSELISGETQYF. J is TRBJ2-5 and V is TRBV10-1, with a tentative D call TRBD2 (6 bases). Germline CDR1 and CDR2: WNHNN and SYGVQD (reference sequence). The CDR3 has 14 residues. V lost 2 bases and J lost 4, with 11 bases in between.

J is TRBJ2-7 and V is TRBV6-6, with TRBD1 identical over 9 bases. With 5 bases clipped from V and 5 bases from J, the junction kept 10 bases outside the gene matches. The germline V gene has CDR1 MNHNY and CDR2 SVGAGI (reference sequence). The CDR3 runs to 15 residues. CDR3 sequence reads: CASSDPGQGKDEQYF. The CDR3 DNA is TGTGCCAGCAGTGACCCGGGACAGGGAAAGGACGAGCAGTACTTC.

This clone was counted once. The chain links TRBV7-3 to TRBJ1-1; maybe TRBD1 (5 bases). Germline CDR1 reads SGHTA; CDR2 reads FQGTGA. V was cut by 0 bases and J by 4 bases, with 9 bases left in between. The CDR3 has 14 residues. CDR3 in amino acids: CASSLTVGATEAFF. In nucleotides, the CDR3 is TGTGCCAGCAGCTTAACTGTAGGGGCCACTGAAGCTTTCTTT.

The chain joins TRBV15 to TRBJ2-7; 7 bases line up with TRBD2. Germline CDR1 reads LNHNV; CDR2 reads YYDKDF (reference sequence). The CDR3 consists of 14 residues. With V trimmed by 4 bases and J by 4 bases, 7 bases remained unmatched. The CDR3 region is CATSTGASGYEQYF. As DNA, the CDR3 is TGTGCCACCAGCACCGGGGCTAGCGGATACGAGCAGTACTTC.

This chain's CDR3 is CASSGTGTGYDTIYF. The CDR3 coding sequence is TGTGCCAGCAGCGGAACCGGGACAGGGTACGACACCATATATTTT. The V call is TRBV9, the J call TRBJ1-3; 9 positions agree with TRBD1. The germline gives CDR1 SGDLS, CDR2 YYNGEE. V was clipped by 3 bases and J by 8 bases; unmatched bases: 9. The CDR3 runs 15 residues.

The rearrangement uses TRBV19 and TRBJ1-1; D possibly corresponds to TRBD1 (6 bases). There are 14 residues in the CDR3. Between the trimmed V and J ends, which lost 5 bases and 6 bases, there was a span of 16 bases. The V gene's germline CDR1 is LNHDA and CDR2 SQIVND (reference sequence). CDR3 nucleotide sequence: TGTGCCAGTAGTGCACAGGGAAGTGGGGCTGAAGCTTTCTTT. Translation: CASSAQGSGAEAFF.

The chain joins TRBV5-1 to TRBJ2-7; D uncertain. Germline V gene lookup returns CDR1 SGHRS and CDR2 YFSETQ. The CDR3 sequence is 13 residues long. The germline V and J ends were trimmed by 2 bases and 3 bases, with 9 bases remaining between them. This CDR3 reads CASSFQSYYEQYF. The CDR3 DNA sequence: TGCGCCAGCAGCTTCCAATCCTACTACGAGCAGTACTTC.

The V and J genes are TRBV7-9 and TRBJ1-4, with a possible D match to TRBD1 (5 bases). Per the germline V gene, CDR1 is SEHNR and CDR2 is FQNEAQ (reference sequence). The CDR3 covers 14 residues. The V end was cut by 5 bases, the J end by 0 bases, with 7 bases between. CDR3 amino acids: CASSAGSTNEKLFF. The CDR3 region has the DNA TGTGCCAGCAGCGCAGGGTCAACTAATGAAAAACTGTTTTTT.